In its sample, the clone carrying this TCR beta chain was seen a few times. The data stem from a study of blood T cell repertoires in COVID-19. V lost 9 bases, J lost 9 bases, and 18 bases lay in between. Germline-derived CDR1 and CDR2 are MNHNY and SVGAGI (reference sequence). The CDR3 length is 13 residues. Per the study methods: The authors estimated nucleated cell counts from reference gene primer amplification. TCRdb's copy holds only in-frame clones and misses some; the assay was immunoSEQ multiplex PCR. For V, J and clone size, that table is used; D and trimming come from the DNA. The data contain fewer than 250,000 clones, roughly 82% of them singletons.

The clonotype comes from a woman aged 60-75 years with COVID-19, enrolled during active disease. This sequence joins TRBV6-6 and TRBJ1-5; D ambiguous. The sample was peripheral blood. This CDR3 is CASAWPAEGPQHF. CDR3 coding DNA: TGTGCCAGTGCCTGGCCAGCCGAGGGGCCCCAGCATTTT.